Following are 20 T cell receptor beta chains from one sample sequenced in a study of shared clonotypes between healthy human individuals. The assay was immunoSEQ multiplex PCR, and TCRdb's table has in-frame clones only and misses some. This sample has about 1.1 million clones, with 60% to 85% found just once. Sequences were obtained from memory CD4+ T cells from PBMCs. As for subset: CD45RA-negative fraction. These receptors all stem from a man younger than 35 in good health. Some clones in this sample may be carry-over from other donors' samples.

To note about this clone: Additional DNA sequences in this sample encode the identical CDR3. V and J are TRBV28 and TRBJ2-5; 7 bases are shared with TRBD2. Germline V gene sequence: CDR1 MDHEN, CDR2 SYDVKM. CDR3 length: 13 residues. J was trimmed by 5 bases and V by 2 bases; bases with no gene match: 2. CDR3 region: CASSLDGRETQYF. In DNA form, the CDR3 reads TGTGCCAGCAGTTTAGACGGGAGGGAGACCCAGTACTTC.

V gene TRBV30 combines with J gene TRBJ1-3; 8 nucleotides match TRBD1. Trimming cost V 1 base and J 4 bases; bases outside gene matches: 6. The CDR3 sequence is 15 residues long. Germline V gene lookup returns CDR1 GTSNPN and CDR2 SVGIG (reference sequence). DNA for the CDR3: TGTGCCTGGAGTGGGACAGGGCTCTTCGGAAACACCATATATTTT. Amino acid sequence: CAWSGTGLFGNTIYF.

This chain uses TRBV30 with TRBJ1-2; the match to TRBD1 covers 9 bases. Unmatched junction bases numbered 8, after V lost 2 bases and J lost 7 bases. The germline gives CDR1 GTSNPN, CDR2 SVGIG (reference sequence). The CDR3 is 14 amino acids. CDR3 sequence (DNA): TGTGCCTGGAGTCCCGGGACAGGGATACTTGGCTACACCTTC. Encoded protein: CAWSPGTGILGYTF.

J is TRBJ2-3 and V is TRBV9; D may be TRBD2 (5 bases). Germline CDR1 and CDR2: SGDLS and YYNGEE. The germline V and J ends were trimmed by 4 bases and 3 bases, with 12 bases remaining between them. The CDR3 covers 14 residues. CDR3 sequence: CASSYAGATDTQYF. The CDR3 DNA reads TGTGCCAGCAGCTATGCGGGTGCAACAGATACGCAGTATTTT.

Details on this clone: The sample carries other DNA sequences with the same CDR3. The chain is built from TRBV5-1 and TRBJ2-1; no firm D call. There are 14 residues in the CDR3. V lost 0 bases to trimming and J lost 1 base, with 5 bases between them. Per germline, CDR1 SGHRS and CDR2 YFSETQ. CDR3: CASSLGVSYNEQFF. The CDR3 DNA sequence: TGCGCCAGCAGCTTGGGTGTATCCTACAATGAGCAGTTCTTC. The complete variable domain, with remaining parts taken from reference TRBV5-1 and TRBJ2-1, reads KAGVTQTPRYLIKTRGQQVTLSCSPISGHRSVSWYQQTPGQGLQFLFEYFSETQRNKGNFPGRFSGRQFSNSRSEMNVSTLELGDSALYLCASSLGVSYNEQFFGPGTRLTVL.

The chain employs TRBV5-1 and TRBJ2-7, with D possibly TRBD2 on 6 matching bases. Germline CDR1 SGHRS, CDR2 YFSETQ. The CDR3 runs to 14 residues. Trimming left V 4 bases short and J 1 base short, with 12 bases between. The CDR3 nucleotides are TGCGCCAGCAGCCCCGGGACTTATTCCTACGAGCAGTACTTC. It is translated as CASSPGTYSYEQYF. Using reference TRBV5-1 and TRBJ2-7 for the parts outside the CDR3, the full variable domain is KAGVTQTPRYLIKTRGQQVTLSCSPISGHRSVSWYQQTPGQGLQFLFEYFSETQRNKGNFPGRFSGRQFSNSRSEMNVSTLELGDSALYLCASSPGTYSYEQYFGPGTRLTVT.

The V call is TRBV28, the J call TRBJ2-7; perhaps TRBD2 as D (6 bases). The germline CDR1 and CDR2 sequences are MDHEN and SYDVKM. V lost 5 bases, J lost 4 bases, and 18 bases lay in between. This CDR3 contains 15 residues. CDR3 sequence reads: CASSTRLGDAYEQYF. The CDR3 DNA reads as TGTGCCAGCAGTACTAGACTAGGGGACGCGTACGAGCAGTACTTC.

The V gene is TRBV7-2, the J gene TRBJ2-1, with D uncertain. The CDR3 is made up of 18 amino acids. The germline V gene has CDR1 SGHTA and CDR2 FQGNSA. Trimming cost V 1 base and J 0 bases, with 16 bases left between them. This chain's CDR3 is CASSLGVSAYSSYNEQFF. In DNA form, the CDR3 reads TGTGCCAGCAGCTTAGGGGTTTCGGCGTATAGCTCCTACAATGAGCAGTTCTTC.

CDR3 sequence reads: CASNAFGRSNNEQFF. The CDR3 coding sequence is TGTGCCAGCAACGCCTTTGGGAGGTCCAACAATGAGCAGTTCTTC. The chain uses TRBV7-9 and TRBJ2-1; the D gene is possibly TRBD2 (6 bases). Germline V lookup: CDR1 SEHNR, CDR2 FQNEAQ (reference sequence). V shed 7 bases and J shed 5 bases, with 18 bases lying between them. CDR3 length equals 15 residues.

Comment on this clone: The limits of the CDR3 on the DNA are not certain, so only TCRdb's listed CDR3 is given. The CDR3 spells CSAGGLSGQYF. This chain uses TRBV20-1 with TRBJ2-7; the table's D call, TRBD2, has no DNA check behind it. Germline loops: CDR1 DFQATT, CDR2 SNEGSKA (reference sequence). From its first to its last residue, the CDR3 has 11 amino acids.

This clone was found a few times. V gene TRBV5-8 combines with J gene TRBJ2-3, with D possibly TRBD2 on 6 matching bases. V shed 4 bases and J shed 2 bases, with 11 bases lying between them. The germline V gene has CDR1 SGHTS and CDR2 YDEGEE. The CDR3 length is 14 residues. CDR3 nucleotides: TGTGCCAGCAGCGTCGGGGGATACACAGATACGCAGTATTTT. Its protein is CASSVGGYTDTQYF.

The chain carries TRBV5-1 and TRBJ2-1; D is ambiguous. The CDR3 spans 17 residues. Germline loops: CDR1 SGHRS, CDR2 YFSETQ. Trimming pared 0 bases from V and 2 bases from J, leaving 15 bases between. CDR3 DNA: TGCGCCAGCAGCTTGGATCCTATGGGATTCCCCTACAATGAGCAGTTCTTC. It codes for CASSLDPMGFPYNEQFF.

This chain connects TRBV6-5 to TRBJ2-7; 7 nucleotides align to TRBD2. Germline V CDR1 and CDR2: MNHEY, SVGAGI. The CDR3 extends over 15 amino acids. J lost 2 bases, V lost 4 bases, and 8 bases had no gene match. The CDR3 sequence is CASSSIGLVAYEQYF. CDR3 DNA: TGTGCCAGCAGTTCCATCGGACTAGTGGCCTACGAGCAGTACTTC.

A remark on this clone: A much larger clone is a single base away; this may be a read error. The sample contains more than one DNA sequence encoding this CDR3. The genes are TRBV7-3 and TRBJ2-2, with D uncertain. Germline V gene lookup returns CDR1 SGHTA and CDR2 FQGTGA. The CDR3 runs 12 residues. The V end was cut by 5 bases, the J end by 2 bases, with 3 bases between. The DNA for the CDR3 is TGTGCCAGCAGCCCCAACACCGGGGAGCTGTTTTTT. It codes for CASSPNTGELFF.

The V and J genes are TRBV5-4 and TRBJ2-7; 8 bases are shared with TRBD1. The CDR3 has 14 amino acids. Germline V gene sequence: CDR1 SGHNT, CDR2 YYREEE (reference sequence). J lost 3 bases, V lost 3 bases, and 5 bases had no gene match. The CDR3 loop reads CASSSRQGIYEQYF. The DNA for the CDR3 is TGTGCCAGCAGCTCACGACAGGGGATCTACGAGCAGTACTTC.

The J gene is TRBJ2-7, the V gene TRBV19, with TRBD1 as a possible D gene (6 bases). The V and J ends lost 6 bases and 2 bases respectively, with 11 bases between them. Germline CDR1 is LNHDA and CDR2 is SQIVND (reference sequence). The CDR3 length is 13 residues. The CDR3 DNA reads as TGTGCCAGTAGCCCGACAGGCGCCTACGAGCAGTACTTC. Translation gives CASSPTGAYEQYF.

V and J are TRBV5-1 and TRBJ2-7; TRBD1 agrees at 7 bases. Unmatched junction bases numbered 6, after V lost 4 bases and J lost 2 bases. Germline CDR1 is SGHRS and CDR2 is YFSETQ. This CDR3 spans 14 amino acids. CDR3 sequence reads: CASSIGTATYEQYF. The CDR3 coding sequence is TGCGCCAGCAGCATAGGGACAGCCACCTACGAGCAGTACTTC.

The rearrangement joins TRBV14 to TRBJ2-1; D call uncertain. V was trimmed by 4 bases and J by 9 bases, leaving 16 bases between them. In germline, CDR1 is SGHDN, CDR2 FVKESK. The CDR3 contains 14 residues. DNA for the CDR3: TGTGCCAGCAGCCGAGTCCCACCACTGGGTGAGCAGTTCTTC. This codes for CASSRVPPLGEQFF. Full variable domain (outside the CDR3, taken from reference TRBV14 and TRBJ2-1): EAGVTQFPSHSVIEKGQTVTLRCDPISGHDNLYWYRRVMGKEIKFLLHFVKESKQDESGMPNNRFLAERTGGTYSTLKVQPAELEDSGVYFCASSRVPPLGEQFFGPGTRLTVL.

The CDR3 DNA sequence: TGCGCCAGCAGCCAAAGCCGCGGCAGGGGTAATGAGCAGTTCTTC. It is translated as CASSQSRGRGNEQFF. The rearrangement links TRBV4-1 to TRBJ2-1; D might be TRBD1 (6 bases). The CDR3 contains 15 residues. Germline CDR1 reads MGHRA; CDR2 reads YSYEKL. The V end lost 2 bases, the J end lost 7 bases, and 15 bases lay between the germline ends.

The J gene is TRBJ2-7, the V gene TRBV28, with TRBD2 matching over 8 bases. The CDR3 totals 15 residues. Looked up from germline, CDR1 is MDHEN and CDR2 is SYDVKM. V lost 8 bases to trimming and J lost 4 bases; unmatched junction nucleotides: 13. CDR3 in amino acids: CASLTNSGAGYEQYF. The CDR3 coding sequence is TGTGCCAGCCTTACGAATAGCGGGGCGGGTTACGAGCAGTACTTC.